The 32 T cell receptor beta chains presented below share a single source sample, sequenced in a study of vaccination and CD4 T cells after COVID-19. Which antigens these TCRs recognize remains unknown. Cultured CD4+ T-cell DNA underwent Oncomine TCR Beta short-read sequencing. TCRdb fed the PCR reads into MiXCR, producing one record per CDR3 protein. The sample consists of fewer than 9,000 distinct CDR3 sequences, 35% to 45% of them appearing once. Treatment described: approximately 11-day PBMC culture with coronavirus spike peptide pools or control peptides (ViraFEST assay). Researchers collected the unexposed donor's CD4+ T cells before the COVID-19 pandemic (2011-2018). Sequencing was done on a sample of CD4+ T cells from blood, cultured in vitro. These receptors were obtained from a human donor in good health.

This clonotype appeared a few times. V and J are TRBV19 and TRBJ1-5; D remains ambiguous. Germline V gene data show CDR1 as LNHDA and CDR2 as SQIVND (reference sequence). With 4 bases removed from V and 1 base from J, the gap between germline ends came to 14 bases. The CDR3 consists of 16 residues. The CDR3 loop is CASSTRTDVSNQPQHF. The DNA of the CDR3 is TGTGCCAGTAGTACCCGGACCGATGTGAGCAATCAGCCCCAGCATTTT.

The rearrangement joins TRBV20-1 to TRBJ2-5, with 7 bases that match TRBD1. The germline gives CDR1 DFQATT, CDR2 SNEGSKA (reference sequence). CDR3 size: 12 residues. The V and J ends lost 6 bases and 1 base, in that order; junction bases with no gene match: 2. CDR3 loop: CSAGTVQETQYF. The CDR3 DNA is TGCAGTGCCGGGACAGTCCAAGAGACCCAGTACTTC.

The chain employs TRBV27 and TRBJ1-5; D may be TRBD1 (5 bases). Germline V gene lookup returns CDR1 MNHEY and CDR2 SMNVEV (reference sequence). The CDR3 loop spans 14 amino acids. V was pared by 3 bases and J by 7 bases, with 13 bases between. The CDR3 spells CASSFLGVRQPQHF. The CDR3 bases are TGTGCCAGCAGTTTTCTAGGGGTGCGACAGCCCCAGCATTTT.

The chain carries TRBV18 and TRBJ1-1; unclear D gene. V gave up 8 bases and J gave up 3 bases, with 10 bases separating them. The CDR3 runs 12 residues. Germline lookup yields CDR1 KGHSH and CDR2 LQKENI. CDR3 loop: CASRWEYTEAFF. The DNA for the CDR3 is TGTGCCAGCAGGTGGGAGTACACTGAAGCTTTCTTT. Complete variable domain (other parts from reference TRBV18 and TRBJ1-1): NAGVMQNPRHLVRRRGQEARLRCSPMKGHSHVYWYRQLPEEGLKFMVYLQKENIIDESGMPKERFSAEFPKEGPSILRIQQVVRGDSAAYFCASRWEYTEAFFGQGTRLTVV.

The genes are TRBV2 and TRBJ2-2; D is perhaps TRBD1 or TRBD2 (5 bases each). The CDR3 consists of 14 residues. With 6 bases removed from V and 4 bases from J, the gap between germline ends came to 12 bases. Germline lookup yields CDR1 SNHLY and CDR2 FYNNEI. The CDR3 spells CASRIQGATGELFF. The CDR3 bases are TGTGCCAGCAGGATTCAGGGAGCCACCGGGGAGCTGTTTTTT.

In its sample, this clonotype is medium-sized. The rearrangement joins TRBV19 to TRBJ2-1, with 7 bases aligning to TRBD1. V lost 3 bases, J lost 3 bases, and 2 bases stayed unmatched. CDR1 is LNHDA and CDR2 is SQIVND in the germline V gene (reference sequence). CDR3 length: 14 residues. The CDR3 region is CASSMGTVYNEQFF. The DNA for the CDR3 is TGTGCCAGTAGTATGGGGACAGTCTACAATGAGCAGTTCTTC.

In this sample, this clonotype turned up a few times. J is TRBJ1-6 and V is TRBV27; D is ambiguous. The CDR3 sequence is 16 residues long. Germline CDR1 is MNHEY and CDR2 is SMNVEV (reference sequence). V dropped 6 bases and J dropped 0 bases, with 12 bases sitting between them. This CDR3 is CASSLGISSYNSPLHF. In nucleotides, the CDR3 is TGTGCCAGCAGCCTTGGGATAAGCTCCTATAATTCACCCCTCCACTTT.

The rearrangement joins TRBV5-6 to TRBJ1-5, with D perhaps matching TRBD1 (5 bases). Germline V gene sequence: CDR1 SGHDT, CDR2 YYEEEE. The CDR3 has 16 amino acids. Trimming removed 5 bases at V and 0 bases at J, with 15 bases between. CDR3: CASRWGGPSSNQPQHF. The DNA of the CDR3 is TGTGCCAGCAGATGGGGGGGACCGAGTAGCAATCAGCCCCAGCATTTT.

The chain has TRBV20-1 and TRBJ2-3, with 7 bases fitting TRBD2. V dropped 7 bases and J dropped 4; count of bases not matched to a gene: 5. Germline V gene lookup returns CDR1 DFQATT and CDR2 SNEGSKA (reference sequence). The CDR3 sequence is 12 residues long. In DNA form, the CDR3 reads TGCAGTGTTATAACTAGCGCAGATACGCAGTATTTT. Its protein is CSVITSADTQYF.

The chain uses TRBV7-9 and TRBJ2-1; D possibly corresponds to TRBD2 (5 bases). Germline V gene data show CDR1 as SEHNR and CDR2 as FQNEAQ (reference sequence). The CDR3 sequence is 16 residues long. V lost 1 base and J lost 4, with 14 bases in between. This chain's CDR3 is CASSLVGLADYNEQFF. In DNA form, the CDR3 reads TGTGCCAGCAGCTTAGTAGGGCTAGCAGATTACAATGAGCAGTTCTTC.

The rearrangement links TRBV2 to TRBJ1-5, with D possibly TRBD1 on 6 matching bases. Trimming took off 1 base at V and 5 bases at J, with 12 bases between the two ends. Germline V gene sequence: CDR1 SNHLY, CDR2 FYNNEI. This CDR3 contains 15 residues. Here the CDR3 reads CASSEVGDNYQPQHF. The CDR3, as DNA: TGTGCCAGCAGTGAAGTGGGGGACAACTATCAGCCCCAGCATTTT.

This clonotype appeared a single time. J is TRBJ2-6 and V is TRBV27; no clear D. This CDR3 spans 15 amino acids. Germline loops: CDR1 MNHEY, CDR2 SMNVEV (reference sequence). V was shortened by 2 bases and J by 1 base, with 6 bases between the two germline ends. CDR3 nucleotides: TGTGCCAGCAGTTTACGGTGGTCTGGGGCCAACGTCCTGACTTTC. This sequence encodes CASSLRWSGANVLTF.

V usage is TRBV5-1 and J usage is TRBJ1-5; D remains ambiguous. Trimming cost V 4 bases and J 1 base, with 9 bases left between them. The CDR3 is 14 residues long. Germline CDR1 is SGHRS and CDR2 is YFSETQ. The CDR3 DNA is TGCGCCAGCAGCCCCGGAGGGAGCAATCAGCCCCAGCATTTT. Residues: CASSPGGSNQPQHF. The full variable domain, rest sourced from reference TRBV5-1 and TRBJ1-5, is KAGVTQTPRYLIKTRGQQVTLSCSPISGHRSVSWYQQTPGQGLQFLFEYFSETQRNKGNFPGRFSGRQFSNSRSEMNVSTLELGDSALYLCASSPGGSNQPQHFGDGTRLSIL.

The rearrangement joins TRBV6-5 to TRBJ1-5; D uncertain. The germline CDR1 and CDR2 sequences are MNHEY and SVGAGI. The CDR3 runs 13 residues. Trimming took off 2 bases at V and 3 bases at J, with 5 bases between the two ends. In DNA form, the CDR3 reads TGTGCCAGCAGTTACGGGTCCAATCAGCCCCAGCATTTT. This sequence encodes CASSYGSNQPQHF.

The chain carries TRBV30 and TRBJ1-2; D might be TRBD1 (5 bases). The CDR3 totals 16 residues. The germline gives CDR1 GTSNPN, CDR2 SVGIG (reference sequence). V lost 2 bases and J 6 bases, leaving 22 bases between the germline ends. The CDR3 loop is CAWSTPESQARDGYTF. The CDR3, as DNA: TGTGCCTGGAGTACCCCCGAGTCACAGGCCCGGGATGGCTACACCTTC.

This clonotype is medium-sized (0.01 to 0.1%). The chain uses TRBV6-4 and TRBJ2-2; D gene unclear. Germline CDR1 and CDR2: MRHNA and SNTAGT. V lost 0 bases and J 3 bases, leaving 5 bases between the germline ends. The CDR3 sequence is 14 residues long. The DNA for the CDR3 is TGTGCCAGCAGTGACTCCACAGACACCGGGGAGCTGTTTTTT. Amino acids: CASSDSTDTGELFF.

CDR3 amino acids: CASSAWDRQGAQYF. CDR3 nucleotide sequence: TGTGCCAGCAGTGCCTGGGACCGACAAGGGGCCCAGTACTTC. The chain is built from TRBV2 and TRBJ2-5; tentatively, D is TRBD1 or TRBD2 (5 bases each). CDR3 length equals 14 residues. Germline-derived CDR1 and CDR2 are SNHLY and FYNNEI. Trimming left V 4 bases short and J 9 bases short, with 18 bases between.

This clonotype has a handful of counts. CDR3 residues: CSARDFQGVGSYNSPLHF. CDR3 nucleotide sequence: TGCAGTGCTAGAGATTTTCAGGGGGTGGGCTCCTATAATTCACCCCTCCACTTT. The gene calls are TRBV20-1 and TRBJ1-6, with TRBD1 matching over 7 bases. This CDR3 has 18 residues. Per the germline V gene, CDR1 is DFQATT and CDR2 is SNEGSKA (reference sequence). V shed 0 bases and J 0 bases; nucleotides not matched to a gene: 8.

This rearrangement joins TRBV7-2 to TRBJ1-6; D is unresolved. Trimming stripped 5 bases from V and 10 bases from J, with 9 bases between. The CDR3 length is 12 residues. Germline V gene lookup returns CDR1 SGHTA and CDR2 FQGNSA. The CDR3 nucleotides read TGTGCCAGCAGCCCCTCGTGGTCACCCCTCCACTTT. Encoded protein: CASSPSWSPLHF.

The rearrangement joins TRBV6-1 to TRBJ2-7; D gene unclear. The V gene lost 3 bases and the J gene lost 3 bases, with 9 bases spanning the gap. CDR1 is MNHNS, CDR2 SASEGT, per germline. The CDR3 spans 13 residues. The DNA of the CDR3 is TGTGCCAGCAGTGACGGGCCGATCTACGAGCAGTACTTC. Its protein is CASSDGPIYEQYF.

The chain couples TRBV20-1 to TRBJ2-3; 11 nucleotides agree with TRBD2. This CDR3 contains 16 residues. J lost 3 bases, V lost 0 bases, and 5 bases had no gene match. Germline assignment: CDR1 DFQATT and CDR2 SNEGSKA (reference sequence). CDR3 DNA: TGCAGTGCTAGAGAGGTAGCGGGGGGGAGGACAGATACGCAGTATTTT. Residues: CSAREVAGGRTDTQYF.

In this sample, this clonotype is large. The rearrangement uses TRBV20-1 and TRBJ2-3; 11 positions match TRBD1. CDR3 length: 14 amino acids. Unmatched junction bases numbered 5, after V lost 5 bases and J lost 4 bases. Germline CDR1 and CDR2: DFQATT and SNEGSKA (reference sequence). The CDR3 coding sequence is TGCAGTGCTCCGGACAGGGGGCGTGCAGATACGCAGTATTTT. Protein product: CSAPDRGRADTQYF.

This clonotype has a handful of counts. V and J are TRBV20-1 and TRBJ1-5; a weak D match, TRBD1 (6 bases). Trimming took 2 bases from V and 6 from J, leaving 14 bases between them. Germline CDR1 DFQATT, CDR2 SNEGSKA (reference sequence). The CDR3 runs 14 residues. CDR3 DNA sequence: TGCAGTGCTAGACCGACAGGTTATAGTCAGCCCCAGCATTTT. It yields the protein CSARPTGYSQPQHF.

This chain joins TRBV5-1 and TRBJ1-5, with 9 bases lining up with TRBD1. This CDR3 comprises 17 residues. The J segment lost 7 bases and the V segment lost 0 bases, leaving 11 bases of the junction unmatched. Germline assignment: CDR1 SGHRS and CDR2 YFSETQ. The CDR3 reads CASSLVPGQGFGQPQHF. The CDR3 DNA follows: TGCGCCAGCAGCTTGGTTCCGGGACAGGGATTTGGGCAGCCCCAGCATTTT. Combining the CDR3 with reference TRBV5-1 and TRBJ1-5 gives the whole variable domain KAGVTQTPRYLIKTRGQQVTLSCSPISGHRSVSWYQQTPGQGLQFLFEYFSETQRNKGNFPGRFSGRQFSNSRSEMNVSTLELGDSALYLCASSLVPGQGFGQPQHFGDGTRLSIL.

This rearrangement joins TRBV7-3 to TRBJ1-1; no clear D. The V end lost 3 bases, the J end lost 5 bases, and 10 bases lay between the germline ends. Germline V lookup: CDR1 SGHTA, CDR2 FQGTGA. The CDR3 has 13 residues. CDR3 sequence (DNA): TGTGCCAGCAGCTTGGTGGAGTGGACTGAAGCTTTCTTT. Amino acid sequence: CASSLVEWTEAFF.

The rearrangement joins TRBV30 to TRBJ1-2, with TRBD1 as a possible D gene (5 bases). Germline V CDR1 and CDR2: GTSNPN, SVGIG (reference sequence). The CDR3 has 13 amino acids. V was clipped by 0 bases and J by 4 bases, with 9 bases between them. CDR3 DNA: TGTGCCTGGAGTGTGGGGACTATCTATGGCTACACCTTC. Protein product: CAWSVGTIYGYTF.

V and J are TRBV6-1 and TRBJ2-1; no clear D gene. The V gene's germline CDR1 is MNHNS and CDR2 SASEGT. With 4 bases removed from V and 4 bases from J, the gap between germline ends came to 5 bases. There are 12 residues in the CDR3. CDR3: CASSGVYNEQFF. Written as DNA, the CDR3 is TGTGCCAGCAGTGGGGTTTACAATGAGCAGTTCTTC.

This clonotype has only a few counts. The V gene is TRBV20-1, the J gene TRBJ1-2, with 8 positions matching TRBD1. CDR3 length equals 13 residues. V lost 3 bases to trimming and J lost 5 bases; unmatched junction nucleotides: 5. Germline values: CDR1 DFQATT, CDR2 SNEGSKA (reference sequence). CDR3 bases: TGCAGTGCTAGGTCCAGGGGGCAATATGGCTACACCTTC. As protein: CSARSRGQYGYTF.

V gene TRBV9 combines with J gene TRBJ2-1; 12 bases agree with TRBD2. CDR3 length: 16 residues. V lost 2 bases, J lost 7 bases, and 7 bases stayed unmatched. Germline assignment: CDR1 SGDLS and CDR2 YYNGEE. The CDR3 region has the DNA TGTGCCAGCAGCGTCCCCCTAGCGGGGGGGCGAAATGAGCAGTTCTTC. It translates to CASSVPLAGGRNEQFF.

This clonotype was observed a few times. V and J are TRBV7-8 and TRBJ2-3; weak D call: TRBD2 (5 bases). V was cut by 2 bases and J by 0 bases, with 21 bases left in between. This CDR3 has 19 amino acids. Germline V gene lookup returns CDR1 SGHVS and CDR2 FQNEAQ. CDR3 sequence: CASSLTWTVAFRSTDTQYF. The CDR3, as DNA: TGTGCCAGCAGCTTAACCTGGACTGTGGCCTTTCGTAGCACAGATACGCAGTATTTT.

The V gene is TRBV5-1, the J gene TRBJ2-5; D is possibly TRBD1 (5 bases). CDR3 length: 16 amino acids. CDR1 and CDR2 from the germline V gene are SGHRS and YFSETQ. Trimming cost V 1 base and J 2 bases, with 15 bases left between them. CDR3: CASSLRGISGQETQYF. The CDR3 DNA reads TGCGCCAGCAGCTTGCGAGGTATTTCAGGGCAAGAGACCCAGTACTTC. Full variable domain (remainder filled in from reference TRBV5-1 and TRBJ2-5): KAGVTQTPRYLIKTRGQQVTLSCSPISGHRSVSWYQQTPGQGLQFLFEYFSETQRNKGNFPGRFSGRQFSNSRSEMNVSTLELGDSALYLCASSLRGISGQETQYFGPGTRLLVL.

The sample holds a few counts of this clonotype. The CDR3 is CASSYVPGAPITEAFF. The DNA for the CDR3 is TGTGCCAGCAGTTACGTTCCGGGGGCGCCGATCACTGAAGCTTTCTTT. This chain uses TRBV6-5 with TRBJ1-1, with D perhaps TRBD1 (6 bases). The CDR3 is 16 residues long. Trimming took 2 bases from V and 4 from J, leaving 17 bases between them. Germline assignment: CDR1 MNHEY and CDR2 SVGAGI.